The rows below give T cell receptor beta chains drawn from one sample of a study of T cell responses to AZD1222 COVID-19 vaccine. Data came from immunoSEQ multiplex PCR; TCRdb stores just in-frame clones and leaves some out. The sample has around 150,000 clones; roughly 89% are singletons. The input for sequencing was peripheral blood, taken 28 days after the second dose of the MenACWY control vaccine. Receptors were obtained from an adult who received the MenACWY meningococcal vaccine as a control. Each CDR3 is given with its conserved first and last residue. Fields, in order: V gene, clone size, J gene, D gene, CDR3 DNA, CDR3 protein. The D gene is left open where the match is weak. Rows may omit the clone size; those that give it use once, few, many or a size class.

>TRBV5-8|.|TRBJ2-7|.
TGTGCCAGCAGCTTGGAGGTCGAGCAGTACTTC
CASSLEVEQYF
>TRBV19|.|TRBJ1-2|TRBD1
TGTGCCAGTAGTTCCGGACAGGGACGAGACGGCTACACCTTC
CASSSGQGRDGYTF
>TRBV9|.|TRBJ1-4|.
TGTGCCAGCAGCGCGGGGGTCGAGGGAAGCGGGGATGAAAAACTGTTTTTT
CASSAGVEGSGDEKLFF
>TRBV7-6|once|TRBJ1-5|.
TGTGCCAGCAGCCATGTTAGGGACGGTCAGCCCCAGCATTTT
CASSHVRDGQPQHF
>TRBV15|.|TRBJ1-3|.
TGTGCCACCAGCAGAGTTCGGGGCAGGGGTAGCTCTGGAAACACCATATATTTT
CATSRVRGRGSSGNTIYF
>TRBV29-1|.|TRBJ1-2|.
TGCAGCGTCGACCGCCAAAACAGGGCCGGCTATGGCTACACCTTC
CSVDRQNRAGYGYTF
>TRBV18|.|TRBJ2-7|.
TGTGCCAGCTCACCACCTCATTCGGGGATTGAGCAGTACTTC
CASSPPHSGIEQYF
>TRBV9|.|TRBJ2-1|.
TGTGCCAGCAGCGTAGCCCCCGCGGGGCGCTACAATGAGCAGTTCTTC
CASSVAPAGRYNEQFF
>TRBV9|.|TRBJ2-2|.
TGTGCCAGCAGCGTAGACAAACCCCACACCGGGGAGCTGTTTTTT
CASSVDKPHTGELFF
>TRBV6-5|.|TRBJ1-1|.
TGTGCCAGCAGTTACGCCCGGGGAGGAGGTGAAGCTTTCTTT
CASSYARGGGEAFF